This T cell receptor (beta chain) was profiled in a study of cytomegalovirus exposure and HLA in healthy donors. Germline V gene lookup returns CDR1 SGHNT and CDR2 YYREEE (reference sequence). CDR3 length equals 16 residues. Trimming took 4 bases from V and 4 from J, leaving 17 bases between them. The PCR ran on 60 Vbeta and 13 Jbeta primers. Some clones are missing from TCRdb's copy, which holds only in-frame ones; the method was immunoSEQ multiplex PCR. The sample has roughly 140,000 clones, 65% to 80% seen once. Healthy bone marrow donors supplied every sample. Sample: PBMCs. The chain couples TRBV5-4 to TRBJ1-4; D perhaps matches TRBD1 (5 bases). The sequence derives from a woman aged 40 to 49 in good health and CMV-seronegative. CDR3 loop: CASSRQTAGDNEKLFF. The CDR3 nucleotides read TGTGCCAGCAGCCGGCAGACAGCGGGGGATAATGAAAAACTGTTTTTT.